A single sample is the source of the 10 T cell receptor beta chains below, sequenced in a study of CD8 T cells in ankylosing spondylitis. TCRdb redid the calling of the 5' RACE reads with MiXCR, one entry per CDR3 protein. The data show about 150,000 distinct CDR3 sequences, with more than 5.5% seen just once and around 12% held by the top ten. The sequencing sample was made of blood, either unsorted or a sorted T cell fraction (not recorded which). The receptors here all came from a female donor with ankylosing spondylitis or in good health (not recorded which).

This clonotype was seen a handful of times. The V gene is TRBV30, the J gene TRBJ1-2, with D perhaps TRBD1 (5 bases). This CDR3 has 12 amino acids. CDR1 and CDR2 (germline): GTSNPN, SVGIG (reference sequence). V was shortened by 3 bases and J by 4 bases, with 9 bases between the two germline ends. The chain's CDR3 is CAWSVGGYGYTF. The DNA of the CDR3 is TGTGCCTGGAGCGTCGGGGGCTATGGCTACACCTTC. The complete variable domain, with remaining parts taken from reference TRBV30 and TRBJ1-2, reads SQTIHQWPATLVQPVGSPLSLECTVEGTSNPNLYWYRQAAGRGLQLLFYSVGIGQISSEVPQNLSASRPQDRQFILSSKKLLLSDSGFYLCAWSVGGYGYTFGSGTRLTVV.

This clonotype has a handful of counts. CDR3 region: CASSLELLPGHEQFF. DNA of the CDR3: TGCGCCAGCAGCTTGGAACTTCTGCCCGGCCATGAGCAGTTCTTC. V is TRBV5-1 and J is TRBJ2-1; no definite D call. Looked up from germline, CDR1 is SGHRS and CDR2 is YFSETQ. V shed 0 bases and J shed 8 bases, with 15 bases lying between them. The CDR3 sequence is 15 residues long.

This clonotype came up many times. The chain is built from TRBV3-1 and TRBJ1-1; 8 nucleotides match TRBD1. With 3 bases clipped from V and 7 bases from J, the junction kept 4 bases outside the gene matches. This CDR3 is built from 13 residues. CDR1 and CDR2 from the germline V gene are LGHDT and YNNKEL (reference sequence). CDR3 sequence (DNA): TGTGCCAGCAGCCAGGCCGGACAGGGTGAAGCTTTCTTT. Translating it yields CASSQAGQGEAFF.

This clonotype was counted at least ten times. The V gene is TRBV9, the J gene TRBJ2-1; tentative D call: TRBD2 (5 bases). Germline loops: CDR1 SGDLS, CDR2 YYNGEE. The CDR3 length is 15 residues. Trimming removed 4 bases from V and 3 bases from J, with 14 bases in between. In DNA, the CDR3 is TGTGCCAGCAGCAGGCCCGGGGTATTCTACAATGAGCAGTTCTTC. It encodes CASSRPGVFYNEQFF.

This clonotype was seen many times. The chain recombines TRBV4-3 with TRBJ2-2, with D perhaps TRBD1 (6 bases). The germline V gene has CDR1 LGHNA and CDR2 YSLEER. The CDR3 contains 16 residues. The V end lost 1 base, the J end lost 3 bases, and 12 bases lay between the germline ends. CDR3: CASSQVRQEYTGELFF. In DNA, the CDR3 is TGCGCCAGCAGCCAAGTAAGACAGGAGTACACCGGGGAGCTGTTTTTT.

This clonotype was seen only a few times. This may be a read error, as it is one base from a much larger clone. V gene TRBV7-3 combines with J gene TRBJ2-3, with 7 bases lining up with TRBD1. The germline V gene has CDR1 SGHTA and CDR2 FQGTGA. This CDR3 has 15 amino acids. CDR3 protein: CASSSDSGGTDAQYF. DNA of the CDR3: TGTGCCAGCAGCTCGGACAGCGGTGGGACAGATGCGCAGTATTTT. The whole variable domain, filled in from reference TRBV7-3 and TRBJ2-3, reads GAGVSQTPSNKVTEKGKYVELRCDPISGHTALYWYRQSLGQGPEFLIYFQGTGAADDSGLPNDRFFAVRPEGSVSTLKIQRTERGDSAVYLCASSSDSGGTDAQYFGPGTRLTVL.

This clonotype occurred many times. The rearrangement joins TRBV7-3 to TRBJ2-1; TRBD2 aligns across 14 bases. The CDR3 loop spans 17 amino acids. Trimming at V came to 0 bases and at J to 6 bases, leaving 4 bases not matched to a gene. Germline CDR1 reads SGHTA; CDR2 reads FQGTGA. The CDR3 nucleotides read TGTGCCAGCAGCTTAACTGGGACTAGCGGGGGTGGCAATGAGCAGTTCTTC. It codes for CASSLTGTSGGGNEQFF. Based on the CDR3 plus reference TRBV7-3 and TRBJ2-1, the full variable domain is GAGVSQTPSNKVTEKGKYVELRCDPISGHTALYWYRQSLGQGPEFLIYFQGTGAADDSGLPNDRFFAVRPEGSVSTLKIQRTERGDSAVYLCASSLTGTSGGGNEQFFGPGTRLTVL.

This clonotype was found many times. The chain uses TRBV7-3 and TRBJ2-5; no reliable D call. This CDR3 has 15 amino acids. Germline V gene data show CDR1 as SGHTA and CDR2 as FQGTGA. With 1 base removed from V and 3 bases from J, the gap between germline ends came to 12 bases. The CDR3: CASSLRASPKETQYF. The CDR3 DNA is TGTGCCAGCAGCTTAAGAGCTAGTCCCAAAGAGACCCAGTACTTC.

In this sample, this clonotype turned up many times. The rearrangement uses TRBV6-6 and TRBJ1-2; D is uncertain. The germline CDR1 and CDR2 sequences are MNHNY and SVGAGI (reference sequence). The CDR3 is made up of 11 amino acids. Deletions cut 5 bases from V and 8 bases from J, with 9 bases between. The CDR3 DNA sequence: TGTGCCAGCAGTAGCGGACGAGGCTACACCTTC. Translating gives CASSSGRGYTF.

This chain links TRBV9 with TRBJ1-6; a weak D match, TRBD1 (6 bases). This CDR3 has 15 amino acids. V was clipped by 0 bases and J by 7 bases, with 11 bases between them. Germline V lookup: CDR1 SGDLS, CDR2 YYNGEE. The CDR3 DNA follows: TGTGCCAGCAGCGTAGGAGGGACAAAAAATTCACCCCTCCACTTT. Its translation: CASSVGGTKNSPLHF. The variable domain in full, with the rest retrieved from reference TRBV9 and TRBJ1-6, is DSGVTQTPKHLITATGQRVTLRCSPRSGDLSVYWYQQSLDQGLQFLIQYYNGEERAKGNILERFSAQQFPDLHSELNLSSLELGDSALYFCASSVGGTKNSPLHFGNGTRLTVT.